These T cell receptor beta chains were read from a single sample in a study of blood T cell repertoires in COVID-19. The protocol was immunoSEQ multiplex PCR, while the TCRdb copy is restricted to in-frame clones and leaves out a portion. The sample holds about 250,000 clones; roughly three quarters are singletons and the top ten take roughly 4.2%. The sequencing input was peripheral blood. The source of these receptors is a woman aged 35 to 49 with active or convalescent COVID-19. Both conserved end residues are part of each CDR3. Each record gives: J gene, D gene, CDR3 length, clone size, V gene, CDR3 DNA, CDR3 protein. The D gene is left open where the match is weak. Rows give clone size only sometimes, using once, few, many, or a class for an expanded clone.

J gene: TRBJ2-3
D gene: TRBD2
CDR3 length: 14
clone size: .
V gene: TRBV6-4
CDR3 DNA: TGTGCCAGCAGTGGTGGACGGGGGGTGGATACGCAGTATTTT
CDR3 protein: CASSGGRGVDTQYF

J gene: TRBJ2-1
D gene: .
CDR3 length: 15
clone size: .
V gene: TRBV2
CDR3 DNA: TGTGCCAGCAGTGAATCCCAGGGTTGGGGAAATGAGCAGTTCTTC
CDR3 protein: CASSESQGWGNEQFF

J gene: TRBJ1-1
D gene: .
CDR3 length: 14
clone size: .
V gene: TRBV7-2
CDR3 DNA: TGTGCCAGCAGCTTAACAGAAAAGAACACTGAAGCTTTCTTT
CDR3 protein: CASSLTEKNTEAFF

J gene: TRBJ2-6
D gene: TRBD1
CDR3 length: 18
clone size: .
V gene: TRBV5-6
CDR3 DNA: TGTGCCAGCAGCCCCGACAGGGGGACTATACGTGGGGCCAACGTCCTGACTTTC
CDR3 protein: CASSPDRGTIRGANVLTF

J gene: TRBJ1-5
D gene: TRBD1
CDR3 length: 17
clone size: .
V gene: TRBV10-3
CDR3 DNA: TGTGCCACCGCCGGGACAGGGGAAGGGGTAATCAATCAGCCCCAGCATTTT
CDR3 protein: CATAGTGEGVINQPQHF

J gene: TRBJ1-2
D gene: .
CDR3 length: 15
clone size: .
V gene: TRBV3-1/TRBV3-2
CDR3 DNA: TGTGCCAGCAGCCAAGGTTTCGTGCAGGCCGGCGGCTACACCTTC
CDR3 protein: CASSQGFVQAGGYTF

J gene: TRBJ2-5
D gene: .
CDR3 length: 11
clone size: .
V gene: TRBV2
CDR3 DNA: TGTGCCAGCTCCACGGGGGACAGACAGTACTTC
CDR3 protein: CASSTGDRQYF

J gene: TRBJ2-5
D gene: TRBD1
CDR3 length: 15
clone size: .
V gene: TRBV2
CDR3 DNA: TGTGCCAGCAGTGATTGGGGACAGTACCAAGAGACCCAGTACTTC
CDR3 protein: CASSDWGQYQETQYF

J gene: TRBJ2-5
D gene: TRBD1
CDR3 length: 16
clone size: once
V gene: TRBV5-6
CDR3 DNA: TGTGCCAGCAGCTTCAACCGGGACAGGTACCAAGAGACCCAGTACTTC
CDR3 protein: CASSFNRDRYQETQYF

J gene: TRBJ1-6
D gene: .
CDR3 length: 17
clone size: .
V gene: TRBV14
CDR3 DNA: TGTGCCAGCAGCCAATGGTCTTACAGGGAGAGGAGTTCACCCCTCCACTTT
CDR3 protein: CASSQWSYRERSSPLHF

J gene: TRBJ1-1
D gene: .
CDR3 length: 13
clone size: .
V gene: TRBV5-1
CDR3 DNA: TGCGCCAGCAGCTGGGGGCTGAACACTGAAGCTTTCTTT
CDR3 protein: CASSWGLNTEAFF

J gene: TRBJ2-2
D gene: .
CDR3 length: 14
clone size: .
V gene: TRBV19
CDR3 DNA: TGTGCCAGTAGTATCGCGGAGAACACCGGGGAGCTGTTTTTT
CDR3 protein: CASSIAENTGELFF

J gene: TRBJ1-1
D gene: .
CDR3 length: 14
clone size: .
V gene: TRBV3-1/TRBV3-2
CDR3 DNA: TGTGCCAGCAGCCTCGGGGATGTAAACACTGAAGCTTTCTTT
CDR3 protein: CASSLGDVNTEAFF

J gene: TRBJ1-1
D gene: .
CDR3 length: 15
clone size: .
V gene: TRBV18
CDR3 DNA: TGTGCCAGCTCACCATCGCCAGGATCGTCCACTGAAGCTTTCTTT
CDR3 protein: CASSPSPGSSTEAFF

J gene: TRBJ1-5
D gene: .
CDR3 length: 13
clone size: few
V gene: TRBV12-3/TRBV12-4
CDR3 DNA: TGTGCCAGCAGCCCAAGCCTGAATCAGCCCCAGCATTTT
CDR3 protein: CASSPSLNQPQHF

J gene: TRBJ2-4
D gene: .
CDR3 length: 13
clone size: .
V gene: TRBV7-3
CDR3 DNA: TGTGCCAGCAGCTTATCCCCCGAAAACATTCAGTACTTC
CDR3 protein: CASSLSPENIQYF

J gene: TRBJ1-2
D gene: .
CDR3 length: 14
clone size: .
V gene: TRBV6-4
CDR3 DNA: TGTGCCAGCAGTGAACACAGGAAAGACTATGGCTACACCTTC
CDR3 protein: CASSEHRKDYGYTF

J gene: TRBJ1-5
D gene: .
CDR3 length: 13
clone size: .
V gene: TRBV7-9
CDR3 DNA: TGTGCCAGCAGCTTTCAATTGTCGGGGCCCCAGCATTTT
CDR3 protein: CASSFQLSGPQHF

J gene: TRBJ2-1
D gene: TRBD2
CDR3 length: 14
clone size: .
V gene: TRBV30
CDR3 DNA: TGTGCCTGGACAGGACTAGTCGGGGTCAATGAGCAGTTCTTC
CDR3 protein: CAWTGLVGVNEQFF

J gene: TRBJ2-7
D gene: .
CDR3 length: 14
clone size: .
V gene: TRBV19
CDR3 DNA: TGTGCCAGTAGTATAACAGGACGGCCCTACGAGCAGTACTTC
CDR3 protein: CASSITGRPYEQYF

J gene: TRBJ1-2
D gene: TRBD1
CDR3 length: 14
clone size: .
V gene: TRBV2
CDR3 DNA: TGTGCCAGCAGTGAGGGCAGGGGGGACTATGGCTACACCTTC
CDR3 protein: CASSEGRGDYGYTF

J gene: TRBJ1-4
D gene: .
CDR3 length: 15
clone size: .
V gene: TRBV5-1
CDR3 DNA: TGCGCCAGCAGCCCGGACGGGGTGACTAATGAAAAACTGTTTTTT
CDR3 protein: CASSPDGVTNEKLFF

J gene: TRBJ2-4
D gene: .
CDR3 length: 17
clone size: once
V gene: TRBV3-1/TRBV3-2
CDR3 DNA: TGTGCCAGCAGCCAAGTCATCCGGGGACTAGCCAAAAACATTCAGTACTTC
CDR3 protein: CASSQVIRGLAKNIQYF

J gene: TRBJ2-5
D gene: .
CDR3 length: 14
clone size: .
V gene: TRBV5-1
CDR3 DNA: TGCGCCAGCAGCTTAAACGGCGGGGAAGAGACCCAGTACTTC
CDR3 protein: CASSLNGGEETQYF

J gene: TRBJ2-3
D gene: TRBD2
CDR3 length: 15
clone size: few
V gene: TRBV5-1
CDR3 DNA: TGCGCCAGTTCTGGGACTAGCGGTAACACAGATACGCAGTATTTT
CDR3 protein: CASSGTSGNTDTQYF

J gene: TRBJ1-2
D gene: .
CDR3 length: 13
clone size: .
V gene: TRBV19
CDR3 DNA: TGTGCCAGTAGTATGTCGGTGGACTATGGCTACACCTTC
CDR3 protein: CASSMSVDYGYTF

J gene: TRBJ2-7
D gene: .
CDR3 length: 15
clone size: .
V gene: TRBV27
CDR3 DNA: TGTGCCAGCAGTGCCAGGTCGAGCAGTAACTACGAGCAGTACTTC
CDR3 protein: CASSARSSSNYEQYF

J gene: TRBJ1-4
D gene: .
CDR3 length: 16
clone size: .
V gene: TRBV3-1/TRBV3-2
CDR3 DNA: TGTGCCAGCAGCCAGCGTCCAAGAGCAACTAATGAAAAACTGTTTTTT
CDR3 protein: CASSQRPRATNEKLFF

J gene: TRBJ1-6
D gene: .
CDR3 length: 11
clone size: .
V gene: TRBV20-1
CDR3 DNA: TGCAGTGCAGGGGGTGGGGTGGCCCTCCACTTT
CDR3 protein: CSAGGGVALHF

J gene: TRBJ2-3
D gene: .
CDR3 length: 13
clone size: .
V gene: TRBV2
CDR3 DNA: TGTGCCAGCAGTGACTCTAGAAAAGATACGCAGTATTTT
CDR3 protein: CASSDSRKDTQYF

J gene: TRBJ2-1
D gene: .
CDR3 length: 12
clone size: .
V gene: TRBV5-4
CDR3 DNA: TGTGCCAGCAGCCCCCAATACAATGAGCAGTTCTTC
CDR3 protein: CASSPQYNEQFF

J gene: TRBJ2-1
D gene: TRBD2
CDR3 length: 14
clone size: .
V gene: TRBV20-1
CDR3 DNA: TGCAGTGCCAGTAGCGGGGCAACCCACAATGAGCAGTTCTTC
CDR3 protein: CSASSGATHNEQFF

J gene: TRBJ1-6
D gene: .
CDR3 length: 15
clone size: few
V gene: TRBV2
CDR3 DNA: TGTGCCAGCAGTCTTGGACAGCCCGACAATTCACCCCTCCACTTT
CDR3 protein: CASSLGQPDNSPLHF

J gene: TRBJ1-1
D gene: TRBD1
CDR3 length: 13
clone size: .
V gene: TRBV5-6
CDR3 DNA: TGTGCCAGCAGCGGGGGACAGGGCCTTTTAGCTTTCTTT
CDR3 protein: CASSGGQGLLAFF

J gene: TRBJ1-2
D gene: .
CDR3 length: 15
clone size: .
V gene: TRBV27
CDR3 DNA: TGTGCCAGCAGTTTCAGGGTTAGCCATAACTATGGCTACACCTTC
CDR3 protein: CASSFRVSHNYGYTF

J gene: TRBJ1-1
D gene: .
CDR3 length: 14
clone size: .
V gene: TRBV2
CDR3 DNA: TGTGCCAGCACTGTACAGGTATCGAACACTGAAGCTTTCTTT
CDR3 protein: CASTVQVSNTEAFF

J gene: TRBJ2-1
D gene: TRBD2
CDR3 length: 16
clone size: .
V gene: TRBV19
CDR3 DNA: TGTGCCAGTTCGTTAGCGGGGTCGTTGGGGCACAATGAGCAGTTCTTC
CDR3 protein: CASSLAGSLGHNEQFF

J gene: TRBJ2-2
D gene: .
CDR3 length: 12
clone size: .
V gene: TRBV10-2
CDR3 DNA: TGCGCCAGCAGTCGTCTCGCCGGGGAGCTGTTTTTT
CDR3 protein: CASSRLAGELFF

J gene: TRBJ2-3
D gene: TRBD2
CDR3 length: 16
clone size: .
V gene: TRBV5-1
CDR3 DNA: TGCGCCAGCAGCTTGGAGCGGGGGGGCCAAGCAGATACGCAGTATTTT
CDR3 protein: CASSLERGGQADTQYF

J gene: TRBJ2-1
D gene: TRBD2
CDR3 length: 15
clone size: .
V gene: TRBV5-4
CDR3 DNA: TGTGCCAGCAGCTTGGAGGCGGCTAGCGGCAACGAGCAGTTCTTC
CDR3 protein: CASSLEAASGNEQFF

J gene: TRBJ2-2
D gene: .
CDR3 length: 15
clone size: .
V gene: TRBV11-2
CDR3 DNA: TGTGCCAGCAGCTTAGGACTTGGTCTTACCGGGGAGCTGTTTTTT
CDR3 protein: CASSLGLGLTGELFF

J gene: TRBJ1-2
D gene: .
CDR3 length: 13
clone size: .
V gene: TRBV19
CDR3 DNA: TGTGCCAGTTTCGGCGGATGGAGTTGGGGCTACACCTTC
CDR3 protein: CASFGGWSWGYTF

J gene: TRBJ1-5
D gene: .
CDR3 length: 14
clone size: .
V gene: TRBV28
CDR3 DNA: TGTGCCAGCAGCCTACAGGTCTCCAATCAGCCCCAGCATTTT
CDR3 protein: CASSLQVSNQPQHF

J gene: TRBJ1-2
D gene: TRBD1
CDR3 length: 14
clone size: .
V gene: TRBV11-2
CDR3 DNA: TGTGCCAGCAGCCCGACAGGGATCCACTATGGCTACACCTTC
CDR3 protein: CASSPTGIHYGYTF

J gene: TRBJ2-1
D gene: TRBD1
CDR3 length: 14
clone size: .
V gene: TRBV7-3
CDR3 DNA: TGTGCCAGCAGCCCAGGGACAGGGTCTAATGAGCAGTTCTTC
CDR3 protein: CASSPGTGSNEQFF

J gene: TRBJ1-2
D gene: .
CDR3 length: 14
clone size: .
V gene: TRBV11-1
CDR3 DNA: TGTGCCAGCAGCAAGGAAGGAGCAAGCTATGGCTACACCTTC
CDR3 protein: CASSKEGASYGYTF

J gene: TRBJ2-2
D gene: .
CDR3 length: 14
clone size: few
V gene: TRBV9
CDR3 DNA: TGTGCCAGCAGCGCACTACAAGCTGTCGGGGAGCTGTTTTTT
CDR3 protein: CASSALQAVGELFF

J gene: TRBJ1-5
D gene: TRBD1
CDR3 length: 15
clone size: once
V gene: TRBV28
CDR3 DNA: TGTGCCAGCAGTCGACAGGGGGTGGGCAATCAGCCCCAGCATTTT
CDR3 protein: CASSRQGVGNQPQHF

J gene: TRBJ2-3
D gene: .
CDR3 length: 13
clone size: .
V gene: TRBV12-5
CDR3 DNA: TGTGCTAGTGGTTCCAGCAGGGAAGATACGCAGTATTTT
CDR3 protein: CASGSSREDTQYF

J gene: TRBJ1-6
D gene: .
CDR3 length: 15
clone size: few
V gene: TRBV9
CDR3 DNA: TGTGCCAGCAGCGGCCGGGGGAGAGGGGATTCACCCCTCCACTTT
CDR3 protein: CASSGRGRGDSPLHF

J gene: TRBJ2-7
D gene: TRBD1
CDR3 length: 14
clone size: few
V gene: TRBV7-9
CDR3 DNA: TGTGCCAGCAGCTTTAACAGGGGGGCCTACGAGCAGTACTTC
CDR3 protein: CASSFNRGAYEQYF

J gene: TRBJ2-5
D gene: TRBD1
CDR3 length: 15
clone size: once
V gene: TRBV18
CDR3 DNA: TGTGCCAGCTCACCACCGTCAGGGGGCTGGGAGACCCAGTACTTC
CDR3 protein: CASSPPSGGWETQYF

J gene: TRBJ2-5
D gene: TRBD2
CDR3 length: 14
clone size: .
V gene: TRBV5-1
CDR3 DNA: TGCGCCAGCAGTCAACTAGCGTCTGAAGAGACCCAGTACTTC
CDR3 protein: CASSQLASEETQYF